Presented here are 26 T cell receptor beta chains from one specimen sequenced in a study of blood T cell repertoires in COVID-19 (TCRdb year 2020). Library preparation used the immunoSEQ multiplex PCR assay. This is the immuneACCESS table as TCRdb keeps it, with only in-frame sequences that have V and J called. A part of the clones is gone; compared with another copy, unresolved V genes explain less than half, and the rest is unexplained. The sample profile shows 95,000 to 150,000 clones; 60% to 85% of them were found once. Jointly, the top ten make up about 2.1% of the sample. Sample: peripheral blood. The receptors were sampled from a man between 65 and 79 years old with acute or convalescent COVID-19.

CDR3 coding DNA: TGTGCCAGTAGTATAGATGGGGACAGGGTGGATGAGCAGTTCTTC. Residues: CASSIDGDRVDEQFF. V and J are TRBV19 and TRBJ2-1; 9 positions agree with TRBD1. The CDR3 is made up of 15 amino acids. V shed 0 bases, J shed 8 bases, and the junction held 5 bases outside the gene matches. The germline CDR1 and CDR2 sequences are LNHDA and SQIVND (reference sequence). The variable domain in full, completed from reference TRBV19 and TRBJ2-1, reads DGGITQSPKYLFRKEGQNVTLSCEQNLNHDAMYWYRQDPGQGLRLIYYSQIVNDFQKGDIAEGYSVSREKKESFPLTVTSAQKNPTAFYLCASSIDGDRVDEQFFGPGTRLTVL.

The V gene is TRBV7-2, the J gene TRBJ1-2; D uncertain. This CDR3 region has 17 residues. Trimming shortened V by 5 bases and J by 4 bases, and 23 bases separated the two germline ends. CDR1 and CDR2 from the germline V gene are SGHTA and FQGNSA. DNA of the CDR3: TGTGCCAGCAGCATTAGTTGGGCGGGGTCACACGGCTATGGCTACACCTTC. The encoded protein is CASSISWAGSHGYGYTF.

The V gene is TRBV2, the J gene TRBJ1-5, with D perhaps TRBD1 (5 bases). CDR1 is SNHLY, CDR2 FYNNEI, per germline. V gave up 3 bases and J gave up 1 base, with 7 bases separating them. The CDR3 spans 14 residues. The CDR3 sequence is CASSDSGSNQPQHF. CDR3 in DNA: TGTGCCAGCAGTGATTCAGGGAGCAATCAGCCCCAGCATTTT.

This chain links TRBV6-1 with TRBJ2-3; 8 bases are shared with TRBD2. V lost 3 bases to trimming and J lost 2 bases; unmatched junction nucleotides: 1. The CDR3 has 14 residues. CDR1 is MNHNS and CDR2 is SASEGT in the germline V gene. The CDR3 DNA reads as TGTGCCAGCAGTGATAGCGGGGACACAGATACGCAGTATTTT. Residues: CASSDSGDTDTQYF.

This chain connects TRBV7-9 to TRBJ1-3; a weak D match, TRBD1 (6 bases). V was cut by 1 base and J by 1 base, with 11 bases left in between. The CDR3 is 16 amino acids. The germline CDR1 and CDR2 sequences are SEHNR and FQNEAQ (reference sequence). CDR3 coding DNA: TGTGCCAGCAGCTTAGGGCAGGGGACGTCTGGAAACACCATATATTTT. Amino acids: CASSLGQGTSGNTIYF.

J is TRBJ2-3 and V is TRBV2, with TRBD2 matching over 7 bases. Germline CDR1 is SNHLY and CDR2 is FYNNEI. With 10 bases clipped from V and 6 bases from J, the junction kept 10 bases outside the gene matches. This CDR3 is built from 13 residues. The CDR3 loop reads CATSGTTPDTQYF. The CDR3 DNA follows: TGTGCCACCTCCGGGACTACCCCCGATACGCAGTATTTT.

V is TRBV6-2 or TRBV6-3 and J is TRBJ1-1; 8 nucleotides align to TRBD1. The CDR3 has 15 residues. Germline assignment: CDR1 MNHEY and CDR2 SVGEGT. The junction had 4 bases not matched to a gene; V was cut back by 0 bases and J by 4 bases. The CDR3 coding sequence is TGTGCCAGCAGTTACTCCCCGACAGGGGCCACTGAAGCTTTCTTT. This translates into CASSYSPTGATEAFF.

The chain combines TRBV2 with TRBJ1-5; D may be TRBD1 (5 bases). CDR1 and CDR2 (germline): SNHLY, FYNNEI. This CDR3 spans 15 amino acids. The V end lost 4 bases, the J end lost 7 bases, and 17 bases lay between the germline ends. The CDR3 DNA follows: TGTGCCAGCAGTGCCCCTTTAGGGGCGGGACAGCCCCAGCATTTT. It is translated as CASSAPLGAGQPQHF.

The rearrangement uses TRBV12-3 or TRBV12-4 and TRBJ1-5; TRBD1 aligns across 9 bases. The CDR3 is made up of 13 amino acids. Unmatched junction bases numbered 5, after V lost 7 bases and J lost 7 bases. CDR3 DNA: TGTGCCAGCACCACAGGGGGCCGGCAGCCCCAGCATTTT. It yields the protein CASTTGGRQPQHF.

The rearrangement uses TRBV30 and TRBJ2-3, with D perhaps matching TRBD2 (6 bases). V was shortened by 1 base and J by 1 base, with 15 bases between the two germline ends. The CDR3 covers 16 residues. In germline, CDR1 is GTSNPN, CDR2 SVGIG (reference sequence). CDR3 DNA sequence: TGTGCCTGGAGTGGTTCTCTAGCGCCTGGCACAGATACGCAGTATTTT. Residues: CAWSGSLAPGTDTQYF. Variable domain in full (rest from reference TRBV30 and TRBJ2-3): SQTIHQWPATLVQPVGSPLSLECTVEGTSNPNLYWYRQAAGRGLQLLFYSVGIGQISSEVPQNLSASRPQDRQFILSSKKLLLSDSGFYLCAWSGSLAPGTDTQYFGPGTRLTVL.

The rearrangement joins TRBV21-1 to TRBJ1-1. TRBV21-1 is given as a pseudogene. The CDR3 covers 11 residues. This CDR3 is CASSKGDEAFF. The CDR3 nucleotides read TGTGCCAGCAGCAAGGGAGATGAAGCTTTCTTT.

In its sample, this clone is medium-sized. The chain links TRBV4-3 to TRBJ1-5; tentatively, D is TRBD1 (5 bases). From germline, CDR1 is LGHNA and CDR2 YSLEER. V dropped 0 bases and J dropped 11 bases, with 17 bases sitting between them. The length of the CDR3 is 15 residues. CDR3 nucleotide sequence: TGCGCCAGCAGCCAAGATTCGTCAGGGAAGGTGGCCCAGCATTTT. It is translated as CASSQDSSGKVAQHF.

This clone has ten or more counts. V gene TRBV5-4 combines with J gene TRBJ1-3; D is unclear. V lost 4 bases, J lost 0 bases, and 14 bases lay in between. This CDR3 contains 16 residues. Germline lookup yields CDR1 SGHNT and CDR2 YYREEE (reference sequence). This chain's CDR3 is CASSGSQRGSGNTIYF. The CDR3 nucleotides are TGTGCCAGCAGCGGGTCCCAGCGAGGCTCTGGAAACACCATATATTTT.

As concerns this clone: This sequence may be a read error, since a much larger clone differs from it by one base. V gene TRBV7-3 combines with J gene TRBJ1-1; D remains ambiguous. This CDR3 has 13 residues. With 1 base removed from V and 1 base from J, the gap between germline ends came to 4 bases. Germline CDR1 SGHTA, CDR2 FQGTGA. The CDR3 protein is CASSLSGNTEAFF. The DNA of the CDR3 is TGTGCCAGCAGCTTAAGCGGGAACACTGAAGCTTTCTTT.

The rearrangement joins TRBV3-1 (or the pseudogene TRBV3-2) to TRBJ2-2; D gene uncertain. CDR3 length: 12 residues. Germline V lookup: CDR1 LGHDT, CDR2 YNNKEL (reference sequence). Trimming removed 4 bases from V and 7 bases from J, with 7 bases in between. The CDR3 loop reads CASSLANGELFF. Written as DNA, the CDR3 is TGTGCCAGCAGCCTCGCTAACGGGGAGCTGTTTTTT.

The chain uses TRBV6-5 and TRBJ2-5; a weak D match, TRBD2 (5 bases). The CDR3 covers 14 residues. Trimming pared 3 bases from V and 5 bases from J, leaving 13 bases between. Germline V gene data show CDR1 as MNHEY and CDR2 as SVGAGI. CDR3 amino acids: CASSYVAGVETQYF. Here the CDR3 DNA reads TGTGCCAGCAGTTATGTCGCGGGCGTGGAGACCCAGTACTTC.

The DNA for the CDR3 is TGTGCCAGCAGCCCGCGTACAGGGTGGGACACTGAAGCTTTCTTT. Protein product: CASSPRTGWDTEAFF. The V call is TRBV3-1 (or the pseudogene TRBV3-2), the J call TRBJ1-1; weak D call: TRBD1 (6 bases). The germline CDR1 and CDR2 sequences are LGHDT and YNNKEL (reference sequence). The CDR3 has 15 residues. V was cut by 4 bases and J by 3 bases, with 15 bases left in between.

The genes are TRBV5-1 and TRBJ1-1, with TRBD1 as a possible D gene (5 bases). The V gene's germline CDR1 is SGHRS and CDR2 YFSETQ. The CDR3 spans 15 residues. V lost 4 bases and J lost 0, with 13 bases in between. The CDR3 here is CASSPGGGLNTEAFF. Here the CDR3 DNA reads TGCGCCAGCAGCCCGGGGGGAGGGTTGAACACTGAAGCTTTCTTT. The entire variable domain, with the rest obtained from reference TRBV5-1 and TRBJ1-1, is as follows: KAGVTQTPRYLIKTRGQQVTLSCSPISGHRSVSWYQQTPGQGLQFLFEYFSETQRNKGNFPGRFSGRQFSNSRSEMNVSTLELGDSALYLCASSPGGGLNTEAFFGQGTRLTVV.

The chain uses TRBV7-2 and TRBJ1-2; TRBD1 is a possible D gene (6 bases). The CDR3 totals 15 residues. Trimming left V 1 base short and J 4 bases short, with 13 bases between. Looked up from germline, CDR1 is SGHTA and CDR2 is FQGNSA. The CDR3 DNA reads TGTGCCAGCAGCTTAGAGGGGGAATCTGTCTATGGCTACACCTTC. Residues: CASSLEGESVYGYTF.

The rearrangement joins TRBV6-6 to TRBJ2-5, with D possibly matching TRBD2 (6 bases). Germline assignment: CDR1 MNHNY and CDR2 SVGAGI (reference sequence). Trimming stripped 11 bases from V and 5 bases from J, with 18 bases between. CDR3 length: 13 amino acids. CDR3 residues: CASLIGRRETQYF. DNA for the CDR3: TGTGCCTCCCTCATAGGGAGGCGTGAGACCCAGTACTTC.

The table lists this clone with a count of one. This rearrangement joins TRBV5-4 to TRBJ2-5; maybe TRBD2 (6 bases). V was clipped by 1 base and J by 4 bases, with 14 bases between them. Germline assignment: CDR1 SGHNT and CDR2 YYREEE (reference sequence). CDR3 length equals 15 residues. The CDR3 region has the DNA TGTGCCAGCAGCTTGAGGCTAGCGAGGGGAGAGACCCAGTACTTC. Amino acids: CASSLRLARGETQYF.

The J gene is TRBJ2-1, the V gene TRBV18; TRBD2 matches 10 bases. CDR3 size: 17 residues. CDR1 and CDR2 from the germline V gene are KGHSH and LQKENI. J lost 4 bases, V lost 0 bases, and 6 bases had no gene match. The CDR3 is CASSPPVRAGGYNEQFF. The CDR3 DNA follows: TGTGCCAGCTCACCACCTGTTAGAGCGGGGGGGTACAATGAGCAGTTCTTC.

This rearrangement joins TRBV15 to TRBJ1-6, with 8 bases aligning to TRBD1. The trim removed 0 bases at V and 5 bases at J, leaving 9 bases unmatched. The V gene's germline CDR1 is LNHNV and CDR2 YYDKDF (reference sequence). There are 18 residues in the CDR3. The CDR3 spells CATSRDLQGAVNNSPLHF. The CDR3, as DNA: TGTGCCACCAGCAGAGATTTGCAGGGGGCGGTAAATAATTCACCCCTCCACTTT.

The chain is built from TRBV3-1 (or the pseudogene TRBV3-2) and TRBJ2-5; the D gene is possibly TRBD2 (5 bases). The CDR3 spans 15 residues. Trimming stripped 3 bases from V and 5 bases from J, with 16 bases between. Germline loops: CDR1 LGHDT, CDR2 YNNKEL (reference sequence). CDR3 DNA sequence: TGTGCCAGCAGCCAGCTAGGCGGGCTGGGGGAGACCCAGTACTTC. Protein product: CASSQLGGLGETQYF.

CDR3 sequence reads: CASSLGAAKNTEAFF. CDR3 nucleotide sequence: TGCGCCAGCAGCTTGGGGGCAGCTAAGAACACTGAAGCTTTCTTT. The chain joins TRBV5-1 to TRBJ1-1; no reliable D call. The ends were cut back, 0 bases at V and 1 base at J, with 10 bases in the middle. Looked up from germline, CDR1 is SGHRS and CDR2 is YFSETQ. This CDR3 contains 15 residues. Drawing the rest from reference TRBV5-1 and TRBJ1-1, the complete variable domain is KAGVTQTPRYLIKTRGQQVTLSCSPISGHRSVSWYQQTPGQGLQFLFEYFSETQRNKGNFPGRFSGRQFSNSRSEMNVSTLELGDSALYLCASSLGAAKNTEAFFGQGTRLTVV.

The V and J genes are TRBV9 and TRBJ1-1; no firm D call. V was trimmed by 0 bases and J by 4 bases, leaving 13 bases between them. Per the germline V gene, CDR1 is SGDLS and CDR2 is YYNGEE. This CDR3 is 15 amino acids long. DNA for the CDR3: TGTGCCAGCAGCGTAGCGGCGGGTGTGAGCACTGAAGCTTTCTTT. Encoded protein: CASSVAAGVSTEAFF.